The next 9 T cell receptor beta chains were all read from a single sample in a study of T cell clonality in common variable immunodeficiency. Study-level results: Common variable immunodeficiency TCR beta sequences reportedly had fewer deletions and N-nucleotide insertions.

The table came from immunoSEQ multiplex PCR; TCRdb's copy has only in-frame clones and leaves some out. The sample holds around 33,000 clones, and no clone turns up only once. Their specific antigens are unknown. The sequenced sample consisted of peripheral blood mononuclear cells. These receptors originate from a human donor with common variable immunodeficiency.

A remark on this clone: The CDR3 goes on 3 residues after the read ends, and that part is filled in from the germline J gene. The genes are TRBV2 and TRBJ1-6; D is unclear. From germline, CDR1 is SNHLY and CDR2 FYNNEI. This CDR3 contains 13 residues. The part of the CDR3 DNA that was read is TGTGCCAGCAGTGAAGGACCAAGACGGGCC. Its translation is CASSEGPRRA. The complete CDR3 sequence is CASSEGPRRALHF.

This clone occurred many times. The observed sequence ends 3 residues before the CDR3 terminus, with the missing tail filled in from the germline J gene. This rearrangement joins TRBV20-1 to TRBJ1-5, with 7 bases fitting TRBD1. The germline CDR1 and CDR2 sequences are DFQATT and SNEGSKA (reference sequence). V trimming: 2 bases; J trimming: 7 bases; junction bases outside the gene matches: 8. The CDR3 loop spans 14 amino acids. Here the CDR3 reads CSARLRQGGQPQHF. The sequenced CDR3 bases are TGCAGTGCTAGATTGAGACAGGGAGGGCAGCCC.

Many counts were recorded for this clone. The read is 3 residues too short to cover the CDR3 end, so that end is filled in from the germline J gene. The chain has TRBV20-1 and TRBJ1-5; 7 bases map to TRBD1. CDR1 DFQATT and CDR2 SNEGSKA come from the germline V gene (reference sequence). After removal of 6 bases from V and 2 bases from J, the junction contained 10 bases not matched to a gene. The CDR3 sequence is 15 residues long. The CDR3 loop is CSAPTGALGNQPQHF. The sequenced part of the CDR3 DNA is TGCAGTGCGCCTACAGGGGCCCTAGGCAATCAGCCC.

Ten or more counts support this clone. The CDR3 goes on 3 residues after the read ends, and that part is filled in from the germline J gene. This chain connects TRBV5-1 to TRBJ1-1; 10 bases line up with TRBD1. Trimming at V came to 3 bases and at J to 7 bases, leaving 12 bases not matched to a gene. Looked up from germline, CDR1 is SGHRS and CDR2 is YFSETQ. The CDR3 sequence is 16 residues long. CDR3 sequence: CASSSGQGEGPGEAFF. The CDR3 bases that were read are TGCGCCAGCAGCTCTGGACAGGGGGAGGGCCCCGGTGAA.

This clone was seen ten or more times. The CDR3 end lies 3 residues beyond the end of the read and is filled in from the germline J gene. The chain links TRBV14 to TRBJ1-5; TRBD1 matches at 7 bases. Unmatched junction bases numbered 10, after V lost 2 bases and J lost 6 bases. Germline loops: CDR1 SGHDN, CDR2 FVKESK. This CDR3 has 16 amino acids. This CDR3 is CASSQRYEGAGQPQHF. The part of the CDR3 DNA that was read is TGTGCCAGCAGCCAACGATACGAGGGGGCAGGTCAGCCC.

This clone was detected ten times or more. The observed sequence ends 3 residues before the CDR3 terminus, with the missing tail filled in from the germline J gene. V usage is TRBV7-3 and J usage is TRBJ2-1, with 10 bases fitting TRBD2. V trimming: 1 base; J trimming: 8 bases; junction bases outside the gene matches: 8. This CDR3 spans 16 amino acids. CDR1 and CDR2 (germline): SGHTA, FQGTGA. CDR3 protein: CASSLIASGRSYEQFF. The sequenced CDR3 bases are TGTGCCAGCAGCTTAATAGCTAGCGGGAGAAGCTATGAG.

As to this clone: The read finishes 3 residues shy of the CDR3 end, and the germline J gene is used to complete it. V and J are TRBV7-9 and TRBJ1-2; the match to TRBD1 covers 7 bases. The CDR3 has 15 residues. The germline V gene has CDR1 SEHNR and CDR2 FQNEAQ (reference sequence). The V gene end was trimmed by 1 base and the J gene end by 5 bases; junction bases not matched to a gene: 7. The DNA read from the CDR3 is TGTGCCAGCAGCTTAGAGGGGGCGCGGGGTTATGGC. It yields the protein CASSLEGARGYG. In full, the CDR3 reads CASSLEGARGYGYTF.

About this clone itself: The sequenced fragment ends 3 residues before the CDR3 boundary, so the rest is inferred from the germline J gene. The V call is TRBV2, the J call TRBJ2-5, with TRBD2 matching 12 bases. Trimming removed 6 bases from V and 4 bases from J; junction bases left unmatched: 9. CDR1 is SNHLY, CDR2 FYNNEI, per germline. CDR3 length equals 16 residues. The sequenced part of the CDR3 DNA is TGTGCCAGCAGAATGACTAGCGGGAGTTTGATAGAGACC. Protein sequence: CASRMTSGSLIET. The whole CDR3 sequence reads CASRMTSGSLIETQYF.

By share of the sample, this clone is medium-sized. The CDR3 end is not reached by the read, which stops 3 residues before it; the germline J gene fills it in. The chain recombines TRBV30 with TRBJ2-7, with a weak D call TRBD2 (6 bases). The CDR3 contains 14 residues. Between the trimmed V and J ends, which lost 4 bases and 0 bases, there was a span of 13 bases. From germline, CDR1 is GTSNPN and CDR2 SVGIG (reference sequence). The covered CDR3 bases are TGTGCCTGGAAGAGGGACTCCGTCTCCTACGAG. It encodes CAWKRDSVSYE. Given in full, the CDR3 is CAWKRDSVSYEQYF. Using reference TRBV30 and TRBJ2-7 for the parts outside the CDR3, the full variable domain is SQTIHQWPATLVQPVGSPLSLECTVEGTSNPNLYWYRQAAGRGLQLLFYSVGIGQISSEVPQNLSASRPQDRQFILSSKKLLLSDSGFYLCAWKRDSVSYEQYFGPGTRLTVT.